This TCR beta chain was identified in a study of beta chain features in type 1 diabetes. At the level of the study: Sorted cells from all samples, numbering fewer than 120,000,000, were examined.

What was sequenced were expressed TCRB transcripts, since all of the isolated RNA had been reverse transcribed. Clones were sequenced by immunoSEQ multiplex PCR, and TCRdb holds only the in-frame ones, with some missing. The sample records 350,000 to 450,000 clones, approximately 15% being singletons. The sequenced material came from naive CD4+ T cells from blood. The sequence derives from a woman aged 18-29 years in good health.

The CDR3 loop is CASSLEGRGAGTGELFF. In DNA, the CDR3 is TGTGCCAGCAGCTTAGAAGGTCGGGGGGCAGGTACCGGGGAGCTGTTTTTT. The chain joins TRBV11-2 to TRBJ2-2; D perhaps matches TRBD2 (7 bases). V was trimmed by 0 bases and J by 5 bases, leaving 16 bases between them. The germline CDR1 and CDR2 sequences are SGHAT and FQNNGV. There are 17 residues in the CDR3. Full variable domain (rest looked up from reference TRBV11-2 and TRBJ2-2): EAGVAQSPRYKIIEKRQSVAFWCNPISGHATLYWYQQILGQGPKLLIQFQNNGVVDDSQLPKDRFSAERLKGVDSTLKIQPAKLEDSAVYLCASSLEGRGAGTGELFFGEGSRLTVL.